The rows below give T cell receptor beta chains drawn from one sample of a study of shared clonotypes between healthy human individuals. Data came from immunoSEQ multiplex PCR; TCRdb stores just in-frame clones and leaves some out. The data contain over a million clones, approximately 98% of them singletons. The sample was naive CD4+ T cells sorted from blood. These receptors were taken from a man aged 25 to 45 in good health. Each CDR3 is given with its conserved first and last residue. D genes are given only for firm matches. The listing skips clone size in some rows; elsewhere it reads once, few, many or a size class.

size: -
D: TRBD2
V: TRBV2
J: TRBJ2-1
DNA: TGTGCCAGTCGACTAGCGGACAATGAGCAGTTCTTC
CDR3: CASRLADNEQFF

size: once
D: -
V: TRBV11-2
J: TRBJ2-7
DNA: TGTGCCAGCAGCCCTAAGGGTTACGAGCAGTACTTC
CDR3: CASSPKGYEQYF

size: -
D: -
V: TRBV20-1
J: TRBJ2-2
DNA: TGCAGTGCTAGGTGGGGCGGGGAGCTGTTTTTT
CDR3: CSARWGGELFF

size: -
D: -
V: TRBV28
J: TRBJ1-5
DNA: TGTGCCAGCAGTTCCCCGGGGAGGGCAGATAATCAGCCCCAGCATTTT
CDR3: CASSSPGRADNQPQHF

size: -
D: -
V: TRBV5-1
J: TRBJ2-7
DNA: TGCGCCAGCAGCTTACGGGGGACAGAAAATTACGAGCAGTACTTC
CDR3: CASSLRGTENYEQYF

size: -
D: TRBD1
V: TRBV27
J: TRBJ2-2
DNA: TGTGCCAGCAGTTCCCGGGACAGGGGGCATATTAACACCGGGGAGCTGTTTTTT
CDR3: CASSSRDRGHINTGELFF

size: -
D: -
V: TRBV6-5
J: TRBJ2-7
DNA: TGTGCCAGCAGTCAACAGGTTGTACCCTCCGAGCAGTACTTC
CDR3: CASSQQVVPSEQYF

size: few
D: TRBD1
V: TRBV18
J: TRBJ1-3
DNA: TGTGCCAGCTTCCCCCTGACAGGGGGCTTTGTTGCTGGAAACACCATATATTTT
CDR3: CASFPLTGGFVAGNTIYF

size: -
D: -
V: TRBV9
J: TRBJ2-6
DNA: TGTGCCAGCAGCGTAGCTGGCTCTGGGGCCAACGTCCTGACTTTC
CDR3: CASSVAGSGANVLTF

size: -
D: -
V: TRBV9
J: TRBJ2-3
DNA: TGTGCCAGCAGCGCACCAGGGTCATCGGTCACAGATACGCAGTATTTT
CDR3: CASSAPGSSVTDTQYF

size: once
D: -
V: TRBV5-1
J: TRBJ1-1
DNA: TGCGCCAGCAGCTTGATAGGGTTGAACACTGAAGCTTTCTTT
CDR3: CASSLIGLNTEAFF

size: -
D: -
V: TRBV21-1
J: TRBJ1-4
DNA: TGTGCCAGCAGCAACGAAGTTCTTGAAAAACTGTTTTTT
CDR3: CASSNEVLEKLFF

size: -
D: -
V: TRBV9
J: TRBJ1-2
DNA: TGTGCCAGCAGCGTAGGCGGGGTTTCCTATGGCTACACCTTC
CDR3: CASSVGGVSYGYTF

size: -
D: TRBD1
V: TRBV6-5
J: TRBJ2-3
DNA: TGTGCCAGCAGTGGGACAGGTGATTCAGATACGCAGTATTTT
CDR3: CASSGTGDSDTQYF

size: -
D: -
V: TRBV2
J: TRBJ2-1
DNA: TGTGCCAGCAGTGAACAGAGGGCAGGGGTCGGCGAGCAGTTCTTC
CDR3: CASSEQRAGVGEQFF

size: -
D: -
V: TRBV5-1
J: TRBJ2-1
DNA: TGCGCCAGCACCCGGGAGAGCGGTTACAATGAGCAGTTCTTC
CDR3: CASTRESGYNEQFF

size: -
D: TRBD2
V: TRBV11-2
J: TRBJ2-3
DNA: TGTGCCAGCAGCTCAGCGGGAGGCACAGATACGCAGTATTTT
CDR3: CASSSAGGTDTQYF

size: -
D: -
V: TRBV29-1
J: TRBJ1-1
DNA: TGCAGCGGGAGACGGGGGACTGAAGCTTTCTTT
CDR3: CSGRRGTEAFF

size: -
D: -
V: TRBV28
J: TRBJ1-2
DNA: TGTGCCAGCAGTATACAGGGTAACTATGGCTACACCTTC
CDR3: CASSIQGNYGYTF

size: -
D: TRBD2
V: TRBV4-1
J: TRBJ2-1
DNA: TGCGCCAGCAGCCAAGATAAGCGGGAGGATAATGAGCAGTTCTTC
CDR3: CASSQDKREDNEQFF

size: -
D: -
V: TRBV5-1
J: TRBJ2-7
DNA: TGCGCCAGCAGCTTAAGGGGAGGCTCCACCTCCTACGAGCAGTACTTC
CDR3: CASSLRGGSTSYEQYF

size: -
D: TRBD2
V: TRBV19
J: TRBJ2-7
DNA: TGTGCCAGTAGTAAAGGGGAGGGACTGATCTACGAGCAGTACTTC
CDR3: CASSKGEGLIYEQYF

size: -
D: -
V: TRBV6-1
J: TRBJ2-7
DNA: TGTGCCAGCAGTGAAGACAGGTTCTCCTACGAGCAGTACTTC
CDR3: CASSEDRFSYEQYF

size: -
D: -
V: TRBV2
J: TRBJ1-5
DNA: TGTGCCACCAAGCGGGATTCCAATCAGCCCCAGCATTTT
CDR3: CATKRDSNQPQHF

size: -
D: -
V: TRBV5-1
J: TRBJ2-6
DNA: TGCGCCAGCAGCTTGACAGGGATGGGGGCTGGGGCCAACGTCCTGACTTTC
CDR3: CASSLTGMGAGANVLTF

size: -
D: -
V: TRBV4-1
J: TRBJ2-7
DNA: TGCGCCAGCAGCCAAATCGCCCAAAAGGTCTACGAGCAGTACTTC
CDR3: CASSQIAQKVYEQYF

size: -
D: -
V: TRBV7-9
J: TRBJ1-1
DNA: TGTGCCAGCAGCTCCACCCGACTGAACACTGAAGCTTTCTTT
CDR3: CASSSTRLNTEAFF

size: -
D: -
V: TRBV27
J: TRBJ1-2
DNA: TGTGCCAGCAGTTTAAGGGGCCTCGATGGCTACACCTTC
CDR3: CASSLRGLDGYTF

size: -
D: -
V: TRBV15
J: TRBJ2-7
DNA: TGTGCCACCAGCAGAGTGACTGCCTACGAGCAGTACTTC
CDR3: CATSRVTAYEQYF

size: -
D: -
V: TRBV30
J: TRBJ2-1
DNA: TGTGCCCGGGCAGGGGTCAGCATAAATGAGCAGTTCTTC
CDR3: CARAGVSINEQFF

size: -
D: TRBD1
V: TRBV19
J: TRBJ1-2
DNA: TGTGCCAGTAGCAGGGGGGACCTCTATGGCTACACCTTC
CDR3: CASSRGDLYGYTF

size: -
D: TRBD1
V: TRBV2
J: TRBJ2-2
DNA: TGTGCCAGCAGGGACAGGGGAACCGGGGAGCTGTTTTTT
CDR3: CASRDRGTGELFF

size: -
D: TRBD2
V: TRBV28
J: TRBJ2-3
DNA: TGTGCCAGCACCCCTTTAGGTTTAGGAGGGATGGTAGCGGGAAGTACAGATACGCAGTATTTT
CDR3: CASTPLGLGGMVAGSTDTQYF

size: -
D: -
V: TRBV2
J: TRBJ2-5
DNA: TGTGCCAGCAGTGAATATGGGGACGGGACCCAGTACTTC
CDR3: CASSEYGDGTQYF

size: -
D: -
V: TRBV7-2
J: TRBJ2-1
DNA: TGTGCCAGCAATCAGGAGGGCCCTAACAATGAGCAGTTCTTC
CDR3: CASNQEGPNNEQFF

size: -
D: TRBD2
V: TRBV7-9
J: TRBJ2-7
DNA: TGTGCCAGCGAAACTAGCGGGAGCTCCTACGAGCAGTACTTC
CDR3: CASETSGSSYEQYF

size: once
D: -
V: TRBV11-3
J: TRBJ2-2
DNA: TGTGCCAGCAGCTTAGCCCCCAGCGCCGGGGAGCTGTTTTTT
CDR3: CASSLAPSAGELFF

size: -
D: -
V: TRBV7-2
J: TRBJ1-1
DNA: TGTGCCAGCAGCAATACACGGACTGAAGCTTTCTTT
CDR3: CASSNTRTEAFF

size: -
D: -
V: TRBV5-1
J: TRBJ2-1
DNA: TGCGCCAGCAGCTTGAAGGGGAGCTCCTACAATGAGCAGTTCTTC
CDR3: CASSLKGSSYNEQFF

size: -
D: -
V: TRBV5-1
J: TRBJ2-7
DNA: TGCGCCAGCAGCTTGGATTTGTACGAGCAGTACTTC
CDR3: CASSLDLYEQYF

size: -
D: -
V: TRBV15
J: TRBJ2-5
DNA: TGTGCCACCAGCAGAGTTTTGGCTAATGGGGGGGAGACCCAGTACTTC
CDR3: CATSRVLANGGETQYF

size: -
D: -
V: TRBV10-3
J: TRBJ2-1
DNA: TGTGCCAGCGGATTAGCGTTAAGCTCCTACAATGAGCAGTTCTTC
CDR3: CASGLALSSYNEQFF

size: -
D: -
V: TRBV18
J: TRBJ1-3
DNA: TGTGCCAGCTCACGCGTATCCGGACAAGGCTCTGGAAACACCATATATTTT
CDR3: CASSRVSGQGSGNTIYF

size: -
D: -
V: TRBV10-3
J: TRBJ2-3
DNA: TGTGCCATCAGTGTGGGCACCTACACAGATACGCAGTATTTT
CDR3: CAISVGTYTDTQYF

size: -
D: TRBD2
V: TRBV10-3
J: TRBJ2-7
DNA: TGTGCCATCGCTAGCGGGACTGCCTACGAGCAGTACTTC
CDR3: CAIASGTAYEQYF

size: -
D: -
V: TRBV18
J: TRBJ1-3
DNA: TGTGCCAGCTCACCGATTTACAGCGATTCAACCTCTGGAAACACCATATATTTT
CDR3: CASSPIYSDSTSGNTIYF

size: -
D: TRBD2
V: TRBV18
J: TRBJ2-4
DNA: TGTGCCAGCTCACCCCGTAGCGGGAGAACTCAAAACATTCAGTACTTC
CDR3: CASSPRSGRTQNIQYF

size: -
D: -
V: TRBV20-1
J: TRBJ2-7
DNA: TGCAGTGCTAGAGGGGTCTACGAGCAGTACTTC
CDR3: CSARGVYEQYF

size: -
D: -
V: TRBV6-1
J: TRBJ1-4
DNA: TGTGCCAGCAACTGGCTGCATGAAAAACTGTTTTTT
CDR3: CASNWLHEKLFF

size: once
D: TRBD1
V: TRBV5-1
J: TRBJ1-2
DNA: TGCGCCAGCAGCTCGGGGACAGGGGCCAACTATGGCTACACCTTC
CDR3: CASSSGTGANYGYTF